Presented here are 18 T cell receptor beta chains from one specimen sequenced in a study of blood T cell repertoires in COVID-19. Some clones are missing from TCRdb's copy, which holds only in-frame ones; the method was immunoSEQ multiplex PCR. The table lists around 430,000 clones, 88% of them singletons. Sequencing used peripheral blood. Receptors originate from a woman aged 45-59 years with COVID-19, enrolled during active disease.

The table lists this clone with a count of one. The chain links TRBV6-1 to TRBJ2-1, with 8 bases fitting TRBD1. The CDR3 consists of 15 residues. The germline CDR1 and CDR2 sequences are MNHNS and SASEGT. Trimming at V came to 3 bases and at J to 10 bases, leaving 11 bases not matched to a gene. CDR3 nucleotide sequence: TGTGCCAGCAGTGATGGTCGTCAGGGGGCGAGGGAGCAGTTCTTC. Amino acid sequence: CASSDGRQGAREQFF.

The chain links TRBV27 to TRBJ1-1; TRBD1 might be the D (5 bases). The CDR3 is 12 residues long. Germline assignment: CDR1 MNHEY and CDR2 SMNVEV (reference sequence). V lost 5 bases to trimming and J lost 10 bases, with 14 bases between them. The CDR3 bases are TGTGCCAGCAGTAGTTCAGGGTACAGAGCTTTCTTT. This sequence encodes CASSSSGYRAFF.

This chain links TRBV20-1 with TRBJ2-7; 8 bases agree with TRBD1. This CDR3 spans 15 amino acids. The V gene end was trimmed by 3 bases and the J gene end by 0 bases; junction bases not matched to a gene: 7. Germline V lookup: CDR1 DFQATT, CDR2 SNEGSKA (reference sequence). Here the CDR3 reads CSASGGQGASYEQYF. The DNA for the CDR3 is TGCAGTGCTAGTGGCGGGCAGGGGGCCTCCTACGAGCAGTACTTC.

The chain recombines TRBV19 with TRBJ1-3; D unresolved. V was pared by 1 base and J by 1 base, with 17 bases between. Per germline, CDR1 LNHDA and CDR2 SQIVND (reference sequence). This CDR3 contains 18 residues. For the CDR3, the DNA is TGTGCCAGTAGTATAGGGTCCCTGGCCTCAGTATCTGGAAACACCATATATTTT. Protein sequence: CASSIGSLASVSGNTIYF.

This chain uses TRBV3-1 (or the pseudogene TRBV3-2) with TRBJ1-2; D unclear. V dropped 5 bases and J dropped 6 bases, with 10 bases sitting between them. Germline V CDR1 and CDR2: LGHDT, YNNKEL (reference sequence). The CDR3 has 12 residues. The CDR3 loop is CASSASRHGYTF. CDR3 DNA: TGTGCCAGCAGCGCGTCCAGGCATGGCTACACCTTC.

This rearrangement joins TRBV12-3 or TRBV12-4 to TRBJ1-6, with unresolved D. Trimming pared 9 bases from V and 10 bases from J, leaving 13 bases between. The CDR3 contains 12 residues. The CDR3 sequence: CASLRAGSPLHF. CDR3 nucleotides: TGTGCCAGTCTGAGGGCGGGCTCACCCCTCCACTTT.

This chain links TRBV3-1 (or the pseudogene TRBV3-2) with TRBJ2-7; tentative D call: TRBD2 (6 bases). There are 13 residues in the CDR3. Germline V CDR1 and CDR2: LGHDT, YNNKEL (reference sequence). V was cut by 8 bases and J by 7 bases, with 18 bases left in between. The CDR3 loop reads CASAARGTGEQYF. The DNA of the CDR3 is TGTGCCAGCGCGGCCCGCGGGACGGGAGAGCAGTACTTC.

The genes are TRBV6-2 or TRBV6-3 and TRBJ2-7; 9 nucleotides match TRBD1. CDR1 is MNHEY and CDR2 is SVGEGT in the germline V gene. The CDR3 has 16 amino acids. Trimming removed 6 bases from V and 0 bases from J; junction bases left unmatched: 9. In DNA, the CDR3 is TGTGCCAGCAGCCCCCTTACAGGGGGCAACTCCTACGAGCAGTACTTC. This translates into CASSPLTGGNSYEQYF.

This sequence joins TRBV6-5 and TRBJ2-7, with D possibly being TRBD1 (6 bases). The ends were cut back, 8 bases at V and 7 bases at J, with 21 bases in the middle. The length of the CDR3 is 14 residues. Per germline, CDR1 MNHEY and CDR2 SVGAGI. The CDR3, as DNA: TGTGCCAGCTCAGGGACATACCCTTTTGGGGAGCAGTACTTC. Translation: CASSGTYPFGEQYF.

V and J are TRBV11-2 and TRBJ1-4; D is possibly TRBD1 (6 bases). This CDR3 contains 13 residues. Germline CDR1 SGHAT, CDR2 FQNNGV. The V and J ends lost 5 bases and 8 bases respectively, with 12 bases between them. DNA of the CDR3: TGTGCCAGCAGCAAAACAGGGTTGGAAAAACTGTTTTTT. It specifies CASSKTGLEKLFF.

The J gene is TRBJ2-6, the V gene TRBV5-1; TRBD1 aligns across 8 bases. Germline V gene sequence: CDR1 SGHRS, CDR2 YFSETQ. Trimming at V came to 2 bases and at J to 4 bases, leaving 5 bases not matched to a gene. The CDR3 spans 16 residues. DNA of the CDR3: TGCGCCAGCAGCTTAGGGACAGGATACGGGGCCAACGTCCTGACTTTC. Its translation: CASSLGTGYGANVLTF.

As regards this clone: The sample holds other DNA sequences that translate to the same CDR3. The rearrangement joins TRBV3-1 (or the pseudogene TRBV3-2) to TRBJ1-3; TRBD1 is a possible D gene (5 bases). CDR1 LGHDT and CDR2 YNNKEL come from the germline V gene (reference sequence). The CDR3 has 15 residues. V was cut by 0 bases and J by 4 bases, with 10 bases left in between. The CDR3: CASSQDRVAGNTIYF. CDR3 sequence (DNA): TGTGCCAGCAGCCAAGACAGGGTGGCGGGAAACACCATATATTTT.

The genes are TRBV19 and TRBJ2-4; 9 nucleotides align to TRBD1. The CDR3 has 14 residues. J was trimmed by 6 bases and V by 5 bases; bases with no gene match: 5. The germline V gene has CDR1 LNHDA and CDR2 SQIVND (reference sequence). CDR3 residues: CASSPQTGGNIQYF. Written as DNA, the CDR3 is TGTGCCAGTAGTCCGCAGACAGGGGGAAACATTCAGTACTTC. Drawing the rest from reference TRBV19 and TRBJ2-4, the complete variable domain is DGGITQSPKYLFRKEGQNVTLSCEQNLNHDAMYWYRQDPGQGLRLIYYSQIVNDFQKGDIAEGYSVSREKKESFPLTVTSAQKNPTAFYLCASSPQTGGNIQYFGAGTRLSVL.

The chain couples TRBV5-1 to TRBJ2-6; D may be TRBD2 (5 bases). The germline CDR1 and CDR2 sequences are SGHRS and YFSETQ. Trimming left V 6 bases short and J 4 bases short, with 23 bases between. The CDR3 sequence is 18 residues long. CDR3: CASTHGRRITAGANVLTF. CDR3 DNA: TGCGCCAGCACCCATGGCAGGAGGATAACGGCCGGGGCCAACGTCCTGACTTTC.

This chain uses TRBV6-1 with TRBJ1-2; D is uncertain. V dropped 2 bases and J dropped 2 bases, with 6 bases sitting between them. Germline V gene data show CDR1 as MNHNS and CDR2 as SASEGT. CDR3 length: 13 amino acids. DNA for the CDR3: TGTGCCAGCAGTGAACAGACAAACTATGGCTACACCTTC. Its protein product is CASSEQTNYGYTF.

The chain is built from TRBV6-6 and TRBJ2-7, with 8 bases lining up with TRBD1. V trimming: 6 bases; J trimming: 6 bases; junction bases outside the gene matches: 10. Per germline, CDR1 MNHNY and CDR2 SVGAGI (reference sequence). The CDR3 loop spans 14 amino acids. The CDR3 loop is CASRRAGQASEQYF. CDR3 nucleotide sequence: TGTGCCAGCAGACGCGCGGGACAGGCTAGCGAGCAGTACTTC.

The rearrangement links TRBV5-1 to TRBJ1-3; tentatively, D is TRBD1 (6 bases). The V gene lost 0 bases and the J gene lost 4 bases, with 11 bases spanning the gap. Looked up from germline, CDR1 is SGHRS and CDR2 is YFSETQ. CDR3 length equals 15 residues. Here the CDR3 DNA reads TGCGCCAGCAGCTTGGTGGGGGGGCACGGAAACACCATATATTTT. This codes for CASSLVGGHGNTIYF.

As concerns this clone: Other DNA sequences in this sample translate to the same CDR3. The V call is TRBV19, the J call TRBJ2-7; 8 positions match TRBD2. The CDR3 runs 13 residues. Germline V CDR1 and CDR2: LNHDA, SQIVND (reference sequence). Germline trimming cut 3 bases from V and 4 bases from J; bases unmatched to any gene: 2. CDR3 coding DNA: TGTGCCAGTAGTATCCGGGGGGGATACGAGCAGTACTTC. Its protein product is CASSIRGGYEQYF. Looking up the rest from reference TRBV19 and TRBJ2-7 gives the full variable domain: DGGITQSPKYLFRKEGQNVTLSCEQNLNHDAMYWYRQDPGQGLRLIYYSQIVNDFQKGDIAEGYSVSREKKESFPLTVTSAQKNPTAFYLCASSIRGGYEQYFGPGTRLTVT.